These 22 T cell receptor beta chains came from one sample sequenced in a study of CDR3 diversity in severe acne. TCRdb ran MiXCR on the PCR reads and lists one entry per CDR3 protein. In the table there are tens of thousands of distinct CDR3 sequences, 45% to 50% of which are singletons. Material for sequencing was blood. The receptors originated from a male donor with severe acne vulgaris.

This clonotype was counted a single time. The chain links TRBV18 to TRBJ2-1; D might be TRBD2 (5 bases). This CDR3 spans 15 amino acids. The V end lost 4 bases, the J end lost 5 bases, and 15 bases lay between the germline ends. Germline V lookup: CDR1 KGHSH, CDR2 LQKENI. The CDR3 DNA is TGTGCCAGCTCACATGTCCTCGGGGTTGACAATGAGCAGTTCTTC. Translated, it gives CASSHVLGVDNEQFF.

By frequency in the sample, this clonotype is medium-sized. The J gene is TRBJ2-1, the V gene TRBV20-1; TRBD2 matches at 12 bases. This CDR3 has 17 amino acids. Germline V gene data show CDR1 as DFQATT and CDR2 as SNEGSKA (reference sequence). The V gene end was trimmed by 6 bases and the J gene end by 4 bases; junction bases not matched to a gene: 13. The DNA of the CDR3 is TGCAGTGCAGATCCGGGACTAGCGGGTGGGCGGTACAATGAGCAGTTCTTC. This translates into CSADPGLAGGRYNEQFF.

This clonotype was found a few times. The V call is TRBV6-5, the J call TRBJ1-1; D uncertain. V dropped 3 bases and J dropped 1 base, with 9 bases sitting between them. The CDR3 loop spans 14 amino acids. Germline CDR1 is MNHEY and CDR2 is SVGAGI. In nucleotides, the CDR3 is TGTGCCAGCAGTTATGTAAAGGCGAACACTGAAGCTTTCTTT. It translates to CASSYVKANTEAFF.

Many counts were recorded for this clonotype. The chain links TRBV20-1 to TRBJ2-7, with a weak D call TRBD1 (5 bases). The CDR3 sequence is 15 residues long. The germline gives CDR1 DFQATT, CDR2 SNEGSKA (reference sequence). V shed 0 bases and J shed 2 bases, with 14 bases lying between them. The DNA of the CDR3 is TGCAGTGCTAGAGATCCCCGGACATACCCCTACGAGCAGTACTTC. Translation: CSARDPRTYPYEQYF.

This clonotype was detected only once. The chain carries TRBV15 and TRBJ2-7; 10 bases align to TRBD1. V lost 0 bases to trimming and J lost 7 bases; unmatched junction nucleotides: 15. This CDR3 has 18 amino acids. CDR1 LNHNV and CDR2 YYDKDF come from the germline V gene (reference sequence). As DNA, the CDR3 is TGTGCCACCAGCAGAGATCTCTCGGCTGGACAGGGGGTAAGAGAGCAGTACTTC. Its protein is CATSRDLSAGQGVREQYF.

The gene calls are TRBV12-1 and TRBJ2-5; the listed D gene, TRBD1, was not tested against the DNA. TRBV12-1 corresponds to a pseudogene. This CDR3 comprises 14 residues. The CDR3, as DNA: TGTGCCAGGGCTCGGGACAGGGGCTCAGAGACCCAGTACTTC. It translates to CARARDRGSETQYF.

V and J are TRBV7-9 and TRBJ1-1; D is unclear. The ends were cut back, 5 bases at V and 5 bases at J, with 9 bases in the middle. The CDR3 is 12 residues long. Per the germline V gene, CDR1 is SEHNR and CDR2 is FQNEAQ (reference sequence). The CDR3 DNA sequence: TGTGCCAGCAGCGGAAGGGTTACTGAAGCTTTCTTT. It encodes CASSGRVTEAFF.

At least ten counts were recorded for this clonotype. J is TRBJ1-5 and V is TRBV30, with 9 bases lining up with TRBD1. Per germline, CDR1 GTSNPN and CDR2 SVGIG (reference sequence). The CDR3 runs to 15 residues. Losses at the gene ends were 5 bases for V and 2 bases for J; bases not matched to a gene: 7. CDR3 in amino acids: CAWGQGSTGNQPQHF. CDR3 bases: TGTGCCTGGGGACAGGGGAGTACCGGCAATCAGCCCCAGCATTTT.

The V gene is TRBV12-5, the J gene TRBJ2-3; TRBD1 matches at 8 bases. This CDR3 has 15 amino acids. After removal of 7 bases from V and 0 bases from J, the junction contained 6 bases not matched to a gene. Per germline, CDR1 LGHNT and CDR2 FRNRAP. The CDR3 bases are TGTGCTAGTGCCCAAGACAGGGGTAGCACAGATACGCAGTATTTT. It encodes CASAQDRGSTDTQYF.

Points on this clonotype: Likely a read error: the CDR3 ends without its conserved phenylalanine or tryptophan. The chain recombines TRBV5-1 with TRBJ2-1; possibly TRBD2 for D (6 bases). Between the trimmed V and J ends, which lost 0 bases and 3 bases, there was a span of 10 bases. This CDR3 has 15 amino acids. The V gene's germline CDR1 is SGHRS and CDR2 YFSETQ. CDR3 amino acids: CASSLAPGSYNEQFV. Here the CDR3 DNA reads TGCGCCAGCAGCTTGGCCCCCGGGAGCTACAATGAGCAGTTCGTC.

This clonotype was recorded at least ten times. The rearrangement joins TRBV7-6 to TRBJ2-7; the D gene is possibly TRBD2 (5 bases). Germline values: CDR1 SGHVS, CDR2 FNYEAQ. V was pared by 5 bases and J by 2 bases, with 16 bases between. This CDR3 is 15 amino acids long. CDR3 in amino acids: CASSPSAASTYEQYF. The DNA for the CDR3 is TGTGCCAGCAGCCCATCAGCGGCTAGCACCTACGAGCAGTACTTC.

Turning to this clonotype: A much larger clone is a single base away; this may be a read error. This chain joins TRBV2 and TRBJ1-1; D unresolved. CDR3 size: 12 residues. Germline CDR1 and CDR2: SNHLY and FYNNEI. V shed 11 bases and J shed 6 bases, with 16 bases lying between them. The CDR3 nucleotides read TGTGCCTGCCTAGGTCCCGGGCCTGAAGCTTTCTTT. Translation: CACLGPGPEAFF.

On this clonotype: Here the CDR3 omits its conserved ending phenylalanine or tryptophan, so a read error is the likely source. V usage is TRBV15 and J usage is TRBJ2-5, with 10 bases identical to TRBD1. There are 15 residues in the CDR3. V shed 7 bases and J 2 bases; nucleotides not matched to a gene: 7. Germline values: CDR1 LNHNV, CDR2 YYDKDF (reference sequence). The CDR3 coding sequence is TGTGCCACCAATCGGGACAGGGGCATACAAGAGACCCAGTACCTC. It translates to CATNRDRGIQETQYL.

At least ten counts were recorded for this clonotype. The chain links TRBV5-1 to TRBJ2-7, with a possible D match to TRBD2 (5 bases). V lost 0 bases and J 6 bases, leaving 16 bases between the germline ends. The CDR3 consists of 15 residues. Per the germline V gene, CDR1 is SGHRS and CDR2 is YFSETQ. The CDR3 protein is CASSLAGEGLGEQYF. Here the CDR3 DNA reads TGCGCCAGCAGCTTGGCCGGTGAGGGATTGGGCGAGCAGTACTTC.

This clonotype was detected a few times. The chain is built from TRBV6-6 and TRBJ2-3, with D possibly being TRBD1 (6 bases). The V and J ends lost 2 bases and 2 bases respectively, with 20 bases between them. CDR3 length: 18 residues. Germline-derived CDR1 and CDR2 are MNHNY and SVGAGI (reference sequence). Written as DNA, the CDR3 is TGTGCCAGCAGTTACGCCCGGGACACCAAGTCTAACACAGATACGCAGTATTTT. Its translation is CASSYARDTKSNTDTQYF.

Of note for this clonotype: An end of the junction does not agree with germline; a read error may underlie this. This rearrangement joins TRBV30 to TRBJ1-6, with a possible D match to TRBD1 (6 bases). CDR1 is GTSNPN and CDR2 is SVGIG in the germline V gene (reference sequence). The CDR3 covers 15 residues. The DNA of the CDR3 is TGCGCCTGGAGTATACCTGGACAGCCCTCTTCGCCCCTCCACTTT. Translating it yields CAWSIPGQPSSPLHF.

The chain carries TRBV24-1 and TRBJ2-5; 8 bases align to TRBD1. In germline, CDR1 is KGHDR, CDR2 SFDVKD. The ends lost 2 bases at V and 3 bases at J; junction bases unmatched: 4. This CDR3 has 15 residues. The CDR3 DNA is TGTGCCACCAGTGATTACCGGACAGGGAAAGAGACCCAGTACTTC. The encoded protein is CATSDYRTGKETQYF.

As regards this clonotype: Because the CDR3's place on the DNA is in doubt, the DNA is left out and the CDR3 is given as listed by TCRdb. The CDR3 loop is CASSLDIQETQYFGPGFGNTIYF. J is TRBJ1-3 and V is TRBV7-6; the table gives TRBD1 as D, unverified against the DNA. Germline V gene data show CDR1 as SGHVS and CDR2 as FNYEAQ. A total of 23 residues make up the CDR3, ends included.

This clonotype appeared a few times. Because it lacks the conserved phenylalanine or tryptophan at the end, this CDR3 is likely a read error. The rearrangement joins TRBV4-1 to TRBJ2-2; 7 bases are a match to TRBD1. Germline V gene sequence: CDR1 MGHRA, CDR2 YSYEKL. The V segment lost 5 bases and the J segment 4 bases; nucleotides outside the gene matches: 7. This CDR3 contains 15 residues. CDR3 DNA: TGCGCCAGCAGCGGACAGGAGGCAAGCACCGGGGAGCTGTTTTAT. As protein: CASSGQEASTGELFY.

This clonotype has only a few counts. The chain joins TRBV25-1 to TRBJ2-4; D is tentatively TRBD1 or TRBD2 (5 bases each). V was cut by 10 bases and J by 0 bases, with 34 bases left in between. Germline-derived CDR1 and CDR2 are MGHDK and SYGVNS. This CDR3 comprises 21 residues. CDR3 coding DNA: TGTGCCACCTCCGGGCTACTTTTATCGGGACGGTTTAATCTAGCCAAAAACATTCAGTACTTC. Translation gives CATSGLLLSGRFNLAKNIQYF. Combining the CDR3 with reference TRBV25-1 and TRBJ2-4 gives the whole variable domain EADIYQTPRYLVIGTGKKITLECSQTMGHDKMYWYQQDPGMELHLIHYSYGVNSTEKGDLSSESTVSRIRTEHFPLTLESARPSHTSQYLCATSGLLLSGRFNLAKNIQYFGAGTRLSVL.

The chain links TRBV7-9 to TRBJ2-7, with TRBD1 matching over 9 bases. The J segment lost 7 bases and the V segment lost 5 bases, leaving 6 bases of the junction unmatched. The germline V gene encodes CDR1 SEHNR and CDR2 FQNEAQ (reference sequence). This CDR3 has 13 residues. The CDR3 sequence: CASSPGQGLEQYF. The CDR3 DNA sequence: TGTGCCAGCAGCCCGGGACAGGGTTTGGAGCAGTACTTC.

This clonotype has more than one count but fewer than ten. This may stem from a read error, because a much larger clone lies one nucleotide away. J is TRBJ2-7 and V is TRBV6-1; no reliable D call. CDR3 length: 14 amino acids. Per germline, CDR1 MNHNS and CDR2 SASEGT. V was pared by 0 bases and J by 2 bases, with 8 bases between. This CDR3 reads CASSEAGWTYEQYF. DNA of the CDR3: TGTGCCAGCAGTGAAGCCGGGTGGACCTACGAGCAGTACTTC.